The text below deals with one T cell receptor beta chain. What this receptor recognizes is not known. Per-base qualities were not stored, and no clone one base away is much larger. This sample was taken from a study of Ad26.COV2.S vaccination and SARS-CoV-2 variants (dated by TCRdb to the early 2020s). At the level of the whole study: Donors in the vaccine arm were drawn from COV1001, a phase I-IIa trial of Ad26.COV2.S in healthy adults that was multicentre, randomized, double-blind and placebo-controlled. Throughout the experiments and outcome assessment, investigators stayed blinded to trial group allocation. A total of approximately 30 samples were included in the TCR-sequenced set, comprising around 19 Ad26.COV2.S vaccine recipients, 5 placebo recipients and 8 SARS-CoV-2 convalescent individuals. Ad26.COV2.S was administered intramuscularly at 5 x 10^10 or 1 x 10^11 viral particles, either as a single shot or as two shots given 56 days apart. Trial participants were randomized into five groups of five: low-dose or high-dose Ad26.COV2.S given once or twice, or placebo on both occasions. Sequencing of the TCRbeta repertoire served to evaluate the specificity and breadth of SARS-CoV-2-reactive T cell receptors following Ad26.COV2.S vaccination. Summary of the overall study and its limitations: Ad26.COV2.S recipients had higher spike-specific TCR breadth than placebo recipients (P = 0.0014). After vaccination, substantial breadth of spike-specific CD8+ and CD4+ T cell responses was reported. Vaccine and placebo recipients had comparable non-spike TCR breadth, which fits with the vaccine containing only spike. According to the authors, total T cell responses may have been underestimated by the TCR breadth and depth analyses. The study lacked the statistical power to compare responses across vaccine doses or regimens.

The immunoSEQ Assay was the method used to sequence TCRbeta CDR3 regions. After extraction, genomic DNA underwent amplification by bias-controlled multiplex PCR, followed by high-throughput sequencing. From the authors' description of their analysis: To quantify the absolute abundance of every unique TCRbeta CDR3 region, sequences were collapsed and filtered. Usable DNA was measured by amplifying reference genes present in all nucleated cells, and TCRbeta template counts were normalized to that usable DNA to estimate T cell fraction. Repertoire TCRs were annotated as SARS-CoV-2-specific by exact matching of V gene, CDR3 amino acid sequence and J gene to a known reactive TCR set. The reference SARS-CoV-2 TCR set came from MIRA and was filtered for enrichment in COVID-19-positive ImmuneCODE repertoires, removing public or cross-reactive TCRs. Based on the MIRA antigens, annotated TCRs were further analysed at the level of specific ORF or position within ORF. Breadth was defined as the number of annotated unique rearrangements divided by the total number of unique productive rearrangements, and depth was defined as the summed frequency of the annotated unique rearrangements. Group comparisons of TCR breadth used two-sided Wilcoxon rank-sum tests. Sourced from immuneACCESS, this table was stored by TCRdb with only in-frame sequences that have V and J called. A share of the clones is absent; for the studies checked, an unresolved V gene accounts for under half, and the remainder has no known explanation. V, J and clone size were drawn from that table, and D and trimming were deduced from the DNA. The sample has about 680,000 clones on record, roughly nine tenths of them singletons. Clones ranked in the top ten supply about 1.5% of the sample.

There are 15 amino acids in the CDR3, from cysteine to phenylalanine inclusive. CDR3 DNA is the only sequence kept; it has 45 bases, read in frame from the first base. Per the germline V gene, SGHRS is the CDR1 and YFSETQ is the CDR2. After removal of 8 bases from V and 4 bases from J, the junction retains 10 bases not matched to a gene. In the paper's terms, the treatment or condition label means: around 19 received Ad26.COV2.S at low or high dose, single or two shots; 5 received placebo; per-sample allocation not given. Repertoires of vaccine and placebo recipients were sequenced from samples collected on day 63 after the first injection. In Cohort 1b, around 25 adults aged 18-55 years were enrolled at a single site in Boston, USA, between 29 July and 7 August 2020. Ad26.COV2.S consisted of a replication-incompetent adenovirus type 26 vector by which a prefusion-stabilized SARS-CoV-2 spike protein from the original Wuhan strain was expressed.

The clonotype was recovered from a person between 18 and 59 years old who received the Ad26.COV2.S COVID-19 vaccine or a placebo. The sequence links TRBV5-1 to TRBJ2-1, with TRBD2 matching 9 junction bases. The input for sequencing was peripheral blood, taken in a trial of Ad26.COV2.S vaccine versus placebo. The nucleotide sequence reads TGCGCCAGTGCAAACCTAGCGGGGTTATACAATGAGCAGTTCTTC. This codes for CASANLAGLYNEQFF.